The rows below give T cell receptor beta chains drawn from one sample of a study of T cells of healthy individuals. From the 5' RACE reads, TCRdb called clonotypes with MiXCR, one entry per CDR3 protein. The table shows about 96,000 distinct CDR3 sequences, with 15% to 20% occurring only once. The origin of the receptors is a human donor in good health. Each CDR3 is given with its conserved first and last residue. Fields, in order: clone size, V gene, D gene, J gene, CDR3 length, CDR3 protein, CDR3 DNA. D genes are given only for firm matches. A clone size is listed for some rows: how often the clone was seen (once, few, many), or a class if it is expanded.

clone size: many
V gene: TRBV12-3/TRBV12-4
D gene: NA
J gene: TRBJ2-1
CDR3 length: 14
CDR3 protein: CASSLSVGVDEQFF
CDR3 DNA: TGTGCCAGCAGTTTATCTGTAGGGGTCGATGAGCAGTTCTTC

clone size: NA
V gene: TRBV9
D gene: NA
J gene: TRBJ2-2
CDR3 length: 12
CDR3 protein: CASSISGGELFF
CDR3 DNA: TGTGCCAGCAGCATATCTGGCGGGGAGCTGTTTTTT

clone size: many
V gene: TRBV29-1
D gene: NA
J gene: TRBJ2-1
CDR3 length: 14
CDR3 protein: CSVGGEQLFYEQFF
CDR3 DNA: TGCAGCGTTGGGGGTGAGCAGCTATTCTATGAGCAGTTCTTC

clone size: NA
V gene: TRBV14
D gene: NA
J gene: TRBJ1-1
CDR3 length: 13
CDR3 protein: CASSPRQNTEAFF
CDR3 DNA: TGTGCCAGCAGCCCCAGACAGAACACTGAAGCTTTCTTT

clone size: NA
V gene: TRBV5-1
D gene: TRBD2
J gene: TRBJ2-7
CDR3 length: 16
CDR3 protein: CASSLVTSGRIYEQYF
CDR3 DNA: TGCGCCAGCAGCTTAGTTACTAGCGGGAGGATCTACGAGCAGTACTTC

clone size: NA
V gene: TRBV24-1
D gene: NA
J gene: TRBJ2-3
CDR3 length: 13
CDR3 protein: CATSDQGADTQYF
CDR3 DNA: TGTGCCACCAGTGACCAGGGAGCAGATACGCAGTATTTT

clone size: NA
V gene: TRBV20-1
D gene: NA
J gene: TRBJ2-6
CDR3 length: 14
CDR3 protein: CSALGDSGANVLNF
CDR3 DNA: TGCAGTGCTTTGGGGGACTCTGGGGCCAACGTCCTGAATTTC

clone size: once
V gene: TRBV5-1
D gene: TRBD1
J gene: TRBJ1-4
CDR3 length: 15
CDR3 protein: CASSLEGDRNEKLFF
CDR3 DNA: TGCGCCAGCAGCTTGGAAGGGGACAGGAATGAAAAACTGTTTTTT

clone size: few
V gene: TRBV4-3
D gene: NA
J gene: TRBJ1-3
CDR3 length: 17
CDR3 protein: CASSPDSLQSSGNTIYF
CDR3 DNA: TGCGCCAGCAGCCCCGACAGTTTACAGAGCTCTGGAAACACCATATATTTT

clone size: many
V gene: TRBV5-1
D gene: NA
J gene: TRBJ1-5
CDR3 length: 15
CDR3 protein: CASSLGGALNQPQHF
CDR3 DNA: TGCGCCAGCAGCTTGGGTGGAGCTCTCAATCAGCCCCAGCATTTT

clone size: few
V gene: TRBV7-2
D gene: NA
J gene: TRBJ2-3
CDR3 length: 14
CDR3 protein: CASSLALPWDTQYF
CDR3 DNA: TGTGCCAGCAGCTTAGCCTTGCCATGGGATACGCAGTATTTT

clone size: NA
V gene: TRBV5-1
D gene: TRBD1
J gene: TRBJ2-1
CDR3 length: 14
CDR3 protein: CASRENRGQNEQFF
CDR3 DNA: TGCGCCAGCAGGGAAAACAGGGGGCAAAATGAGCAGTTCTTC

clone size: many
V gene: TRBV4-1
D gene: TRBD1
J gene: TRBJ2-5
CDR3 length: 13
CDR3 protein: CASSWTGGETQYF
CDR3 DNA: TGCGCCAGCAGTTGGACAGGGGGAGAGACCCAGTACTTC